Shown below are 25 T cell receptor beta chains from a single sample sequenced in a study of CXCR3-negative and CXCR3-positive naive CD8 T cells (dated by TCRdb to the late 2010s). Sequenced using a NextSeq 550. The Human TCR Profiling Kit (MiLaboratory) was used to make UMI-labeled 5' RACE TRB cDNA libraries. The reads, reprocessed by TCRdb, yield one row per CDR3 protein sequence and no DNA. For this sample, the table gives 100,000 to 150,000 distinct CDR3 sequences. Approximately 0.4% of the sample is held by the ten biggest clonotypes. The antigens for these receptors are not known. Overall study outcomes, separate from this receptor: TRB CDR3s from CXCR3-positive naive cells showed higher hydrophobicity (lower Kidera factor 4), lower energy, and higher strength and volume indices than CXCR3-negative naive cells.

The sequencing sample was made of naive CXCR3+ CD8+ T cells from blood. What this sample's cell subset or site label stands for: CD45RO-CCR7+CD27+CD95- naive CD8+ T cells expressing CXCR3 (TNR3+). These receptors were taken from a human donor in good health. Some clones in this sample may be carry-over from other donors' samples.

This chain links TRBV6-6 with TRBJ1-4; TCRdb's D call of TRBD1 is untestable without DNA. This CDR3 is 15 amino acids long. CDR1 is MNHNY and CDR2 is SVGAGI in the germline V gene (reference sequence). CDR3 loop: CASSSPGISIEKLFF.

The chain couples TRBV20-1 to TRBJ1-6; TCRdb picks TRBD1, but there is no DNA to check that call. Per germline, CDR1 DFQATT and CDR2 SNEGSKA (reference sequence). This CDR3 has 14 amino acids. The CDR3 is CSAGQSSYNSPLHF.

The rearrangement joins TRBV3-1 to TRBJ2-7; checking the TCRdb D call of TRBD1 is not possible without DNA. Per the germline V gene, CDR1 is LGHDT and CDR2 is YNNKEL (reference sequence). The CDR3 runs to 15 residues. CDR3 in amino acids: CAASSQDRVTVEQYF.

V and J are TRBV29-1 and TRBJ2-1; without DNA, the TCRdb call of TRBD1 cannot be checked. Germline V gives CDR1 SQVTM, CDR2 ANQGSEA. This CDR3 comprises 15 residues. CDR3 region: CSVEVTGQGNNEQFF.

CDR3 sequence reads: CASRHRGEETQYF. The rearrangement uses TRBV2 and TRBJ2-5. This CDR3 is 13 amino acids long. Per germline, CDR1 SNHLY and CDR2 FYNNEI.

CDR3 in amino acids: CASRFDRGPSYEQYF. V gene TRBV5-4 combines with J gene TRBJ2-7; as DNA is missing, the TRBD1 call by TCRdb cannot be tested. Germline CDR1 and CDR2: SGHNT and YYREEE (reference sequence). This CDR3 spans 15 amino acids.

This chain uses TRBV7-9 with TRBJ2-1; absent DNA, TCRdb's TRBD1 call cannot be checked. CDR1 and CDR2 from the germline V gene are SEHNR and FQNEAQ (reference sequence). The CDR3 has 13 amino acids. The CDR3 loop is CASIPPGGNEQFF.

The chain has TRBV4-1 and TRBJ2-5; lacking DNA, the TRBD2 call made by TCRdb goes unchecked. Germline V gene lookup returns CDR1 MGHRA and CDR2 YSYEKL. This CDR3 spans 17 amino acids. CDR3 amino acids: CASSQRRLAGDQETQYF.

This rearrangement joins TRBV6-6 to TRBJ2-5; the D call from TCRdb, TRBD2, cannot be confirmed without DNA. CDR3 length: 14 amino acids. Looked up from germline, CDR1 is MNHNY and CDR2 is SVGAGI (reference sequence). The CDR3 here is CASSRYRVQETQYF.

The V gene is TRBV28, the J gene TRBJ2-2. The CDR3 spans 14 residues. Germline CDR1 is MDHEN and CDR2 is SYDVKM. The CDR3 spells CASSLDTNTGELFF.

This chain uses TRBV12-3 or TRBV12-4 with TRBJ2-7; TCRdb indicates TRBD1, and absent DNA this call remains unverified. This CDR3 spans 14 amino acids. This CDR3 is CASSFTGTGYEQYF.

The rearrangement links TRBV28 to TRBJ1-1; TCRdb names TRBD1, which stays unverified in the absence of DNA. Germline CDR1 is MDHEN and CDR2 is SYDVKM. The CDR3 has 13 amino acids. The CDR3 loop reads CASSSGLNTEAFF. Full variable domain (outside the CDR3, taken from reference TRBV28 and TRBJ1-1): DVKVTQSSRYLVKRTGEKVFLECVQDMDHENMFWYRQDPGLGLRLIYFSYDVKMKEKGDIPEGYSVSREKKERFSLILESASTNQTSMYLCASSSGLNTEAFFGQGTRLTVV.

The rearrangement links TRBV5-1 to TRBJ2-4. Germline values: CDR1 SGHRS, CDR2 YFSETQ. The CDR3 contains 16 residues. CDR3 sequence reads: CASSPFGELAKNIQYF.

The chain links TRBV12-3 or TRBV12-4 to TRBJ2-2; absent DNA, TCRdb's TRBD2 call cannot be checked. CDR3 length: 14 residues. The CDR3 reads CASRSGSLAGELFF.

V is TRBV7-9 and J is TRBJ2-7. CDR1 SEHNR and CDR2 FQNEAQ come from the germline V gene (reference sequence). This CDR3 has 12 amino acids. The CDR3 is CASTSEKDEQYF. Based on the CDR3 plus reference TRBV7-9 and TRBJ2-7, the full variable domain is DTGVSQNPRHKITKRGQNVTFRCDPISEHNRLYWYRQTLGQGPEFLTYFQNEAQLEKSRLLSDRFSAERPKGSFSTLEIQRTEQGDSAMYLCASTSEKDEQYFGPGTRLTVT.

The chain couples TRBV29-1 to TRBJ2-7; the TCRdb call, TRBD2, lacks DNA for checking. Per germline, CDR1 SQVTM and CDR2 ANQGSEA. The CDR3 loop spans 12 amino acids. The CDR3 loop reads CSVSDLAYEQYF.

The chain combines TRBV9 with TRBJ2-1; absent DNA, TCRdb's TRBD2 call cannot be checked. Germline values: CDR1 SGDLS, CDR2 YYNGEE. CDR3 length: 17 amino acids. CDR3 loop: CASSVHFGTASYNEQFF.

The chain joins TRBV25-1 to TRBJ2-7; the TRBD1 assignment by TCRdb is unverifiable without DNA. Germline CDR1 reads MGHDK; CDR2 reads SYGVNS. CDR3 length equals 13 residues. The chain's CDR3 is CASSVPGGYEQYF.

The chain employs TRBV19 and TRBJ1-2; without DNA, the TCRdb call of TRBD1 cannot be checked. Germline CDR1 and CDR2: LNHDA and SQIVND (reference sequence). This CDR3 comprises 14 residues. This chain's CDR3 is CASERDSRFSGYTF.

CDR3 loop: CATIGTQETNEQFF. The V call is TRBV2, the J call TRBJ2-1; TCRdb lists TRBD1, though no DNA is available to test this call. Germline CDR1 and CDR2: SNHLY and FYNNEI. The CDR3 runs to 14 residues. The variable domain in full, completed from reference TRBV2 and TRBJ2-1, reads EPEVTQTPSHQVTQMGQEVILRCVPISNHLYFYWYRQILGQKVEFLVSFYNNEISEKSEIFDDQFSVERPDGSNFTLKIRSTKLEDSAMYFCATIGTQETNEQFFGPGTRLTVL.

The chain carries TRBV6-1 and TRBJ2-2; as DNA is missing, the TRBD2 call by TCRdb cannot be tested. This CDR3 region has 13 residues. CDR1 MNHNS and CDR2 SASEGT come from the germline V gene. CDR3 residues: CASTLAGIGELFF.

This chain connects TRBV5-5 to TRBJ2-1; TCRdb returns TRBD1, unconfirmable since there is no DNA. Germline CDR1 reads SGHKS; CDR2 reads YYEKEE (reference sequence). The CDR3 has 11 amino acids. The chain's CDR3 is CATSLPGEQFF.

The chain combines TRBV24-1 with TRBJ2-7; the TRBD1 assignment by TCRdb is unverifiable without DNA. The CDR3 extends over 13 amino acids. CDR1 and CDR2 (germline): KGHDR, SFDVKD. The CDR3 sequence: CATSAGQPYEQYF.

CDR3: CASSLYGPAGKLGETQYF. This sequence joins TRBV28 and TRBJ2-5; TCRdb designates TRBD2, a call that cannot be tested without DNA. The CDR3 contains 18 residues. Per the germline V gene, CDR1 is MDHEN and CDR2 is SYDVKM.

This chain uses TRBV20-1 with TRBJ1-6. Looked up from germline, CDR1 is DFQATT and CDR2 is SNEGSKA (reference sequence). This CDR3 is 15 amino acids long. The CDR3 loop reads CSARAERWSNSPLHF.